Below, 12 T cell receptor beta chains from the same sample are listed, as sequenced in a study of blood T cell repertoires in COVID-19 (dated by TCRdb to 2019 to 2021). The library came from the immunoSEQ multiplex PCR assay. TCRdb re-hosts the immuneACCESS table, in-frame sequences only. Its copies lack some clones; in the studies checked, an unresolved V gene accounts for under half of them, and the cause for the rest is not known. The sample table records approximately 280,000 clones; around 91% of these occur just once. The ten largest clones represent less than 2% of the sample. Material for sequencing was PBMCs or T cells enriched from blood (not recorded which). These TCRs come from a woman younger than 35 with acute COVID-19.

A remark on this clone: The sample carries other DNA sequences with the same CDR3. The rearrangement links TRBV11-3 to TRBJ2-3, with D possibly TRBD2 on 6 matching bases. The CDR3 loop spans 13 amino acids. Trimming removed 5 bases at V and 4 bases at J, with 10 bases between. The germline gives CDR1 SGHNT, CDR2 YENEEA. The CDR3 sequence: CASSLGGADTQYF. In DNA form, the CDR3 reads TGTGCCAGCAGCCTCGGAGGGGCAGATACGCAGTATTTT. Full variable domain (outside the CDR3, taken from reference TRBV11-3 and TRBJ2-3): EAGVVQSPRYKIIEKKQPVAFWCNPISGHNTLYWYLQNLGQGPELLIRYENEEAVDDSQLPKDRFSAERLKGVDSTLKIQPAELGDSAVYLCASSLGGADTQYFGPGTRLTVL.

The chain joins TRBV4-1 to TRBJ2-7; 8 bases map to TRBD1. CDR3 length equals 14 residues. J was trimmed by 5 bases and V by 2 bases; bases with no gene match: 5. Germline values: CDR1 MGHRA, CDR2 YSYEKL. CDR3: CASSQRTGIDEQYF. CDR3 coding DNA: TGCGCCAGCAGCCAACGGACAGGGATCGACGAGCAGTACTTC.

This rearrangement joins TRBV27 to TRBJ2-3, with TRBD2 matching over 12 bases. Germline V gene lookup returns CDR1 MNHEY and CDR2 SMNVEV (reference sequence). Trimming cost V 3 bases and J 2 bases; bases outside gene matches: 15. This CDR3 has 20 residues. In DNA form, the CDR3 reads TGTGCCAGCAGTTTCTCTTCTGGACTAGCGGGAACGAGCCCCACAGATACGCAGTATTTT. It codes for CASSFSSGLAGTSPTDTQYF.

The chain recombines TRBV28 with TRBJ1-1, with D possibly TRBD1 on 5 matching bases. The CDR3 loop spans 16 amino acids. V dropped 2 bases and J dropped 1 base, with 14 bases sitting between them. The germline CDR1 and CDR2 sequences are MDHEN and SYDVKM. The CDR3 DNA follows: TGTGCCAGCAGTTTACGGGGGGTTCGGGCGAACACTGAAGCTTTCTTT. This gives the protein CASSLRGVRANTEAFF.

V and J are TRBV14 and TRBJ2-7, with 7 nucleotides matching TRBD1. Per the germline V gene, CDR1 is SGHDN and CDR2 is FVKESK. CDR3 length equals 14 residues. Losses at the gene ends were 3 bases for V and 3 bases for J; bases not matched to a gene: 5. CDR3 sequence (DNA): TGTGCCAGCAGCCATGCCCGGGACAGCTACGAGCAGTACTTC. Protein: CASSHARDSYEQYF.

The chain recombines TRBV10-3 with TRBJ1-3; D is ambiguous. The V gene's germline CDR1 is ENHRY and CDR2 SYGVKD. CDR3 size: 15 residues. Trimming removed 2 bases at V and 0 bases at J, with 8 bases between. Here the CDR3 reads CAISERYSSGNTIYF. CDR3 bases: TGTGCCATCAGTGAGCGTTACAGCTCTGGAAACACCATATATTTT.

The V gene is TRBV7-2, the J gene TRBJ2-5, with a tentative D call TRBD1 (5 bases). This CDR3 has 16 amino acids. From germline, CDR1 is SGHTA and CDR2 FQGNSA. The ends were cut back, 0 bases at V and 5 bases at J, with 16 bases in the middle. The CDR3 region is CASSLALGRVKETQYF. CDR3 nucleotides: TGTGCCAGCAGCTTAGCGCTCGGCAGGGTGAAGGAGACCCAGTACTTC.

The chain links TRBV18 to TRBJ1-2; unclear D gene. The V gene's germline CDR1 is KGHSH and CDR2 LQKENI. The CDR3 is 16 residues long. V lost 1 base and J lost 2, with 14 bases in between. As DNA, the CDR3 is TGTGCCAGCTCACCACGGACTTCCCCGGGCAACTATGGCTACACCTTC. This sequence encodes CASSPRTSPGNYGYTF.

V is TRBV29-1 and J is TRBJ2-7, with TRBD1 matching over 11 bases. Germline trimming cut 5 bases from V and 6 bases from J; bases unmatched to any gene: 9. From germline, CDR1 is SQVTM and CDR2 ANQGSEA. This CDR3 spans 14 amino acids. The CDR3 spells CSVSTGTGGGEQYF. Here the CDR3 DNA reads TGCAGCGTTTCCACCGGGACAGGGGGAGGCGAGCAGTACTTC.

The gene calls are TRBV25-1 and TRBJ2-5, with a weak D call TRBD1 (6 bases). Between the trimmed V and J ends, which lost 1 base and 5 bases, there was a span of 14 bases. CDR1 is MGHDK, CDR2 SYGVNS, per germline. The CDR3 covers 15 residues. CDR3 loop: CASSESSGVEETQYF. The CDR3 DNA reads TGTGCCAGCAGTGAATCTTCAGGGGTAGAGGAGACCCAGTACTTC.

The rearrangement joins TRBV3-1 (or the pseudogene TRBV3-2) to TRBJ2-7; no clear D. Germline CDR1 reads LGHDT; CDR2 reads YNNKEL (reference sequence). This CDR3 is 13 amino acids long. V was trimmed by 2 bases and J by 6 bases, leaving 11 bases between them. CDR3 amino acids: CASSQIDWSEQYF. The CDR3 coding sequence is TGTGCCAGCAGCCAAATCGACTGGAGCGAGCAGTACTTC.

The chain carries TRBV7-2 and TRBJ2-7; 7 bases agree with TRBD2. From germline, CDR1 is SGHTA and CDR2 FQGNSA. The CDR3 extends over 16 amino acids. The V and J ends lost 3 bases and 5 bases, in that order; junction bases with no gene match: 13. The CDR3 is CASSFSGGGSGHEQYF. The CDR3 coding sequence is TGTGCCAGCAGCTTTAGCGGTGGCGGGAGTGGCCACGAGCAGTACTTC. Using reference TRBV7-2 and TRBJ2-7 for the parts outside the CDR3, the full variable domain is GAGVSQSPSNKVTEKGKDVELRCDPISGHTALYWYRQSLGQGLEFLIYFQGNSAPDKSGLPSDRFSAERTGGSVSTLTIQRTQQEDSAVYLCASSFSGGGSGHEQYFGPGTRLTVT.